This T cell receptor (beta chain) was identified in a study of cytomegalovirus exposure and HLA in healthy donors. The germline gives CDR1 SGHTA, CDR2 FQGNSA. The CDR3 sequence is 17 residues long. The V gene end was trimmed by 6 bases and the J gene end by 5 bases; junction bases not matched to a gene: 17. Overall study findings and caveats: Later, an analysis found that common viral pathogens appeared to be linked with several of the most significant clusters. Analysis was performed later, and it showed HLA-associated TCR beta chains to be more clonally expanded than equally common others.

Both 60 Vbeta primers and 13 Jbeta primers went into the PCR. TCRdb's copy holds only in-frame clones and misses some; the assay was immunoSEQ multiplex PCR. The sample holds some 130,000 clones, around four fifths seen once. With respect to this clone: Its antigen is not identified.

The rearrangement joins TRBV7-2 to TRBJ2-3, with TRBD2 matching over 7 bases. This clonotype was obtained from a man aged 30 to 45 in good health. The sample consisted of PBMCs. The CDR3 DNA reads as TGTGCCAGCAGAGCGCTAGGAGCGGGGCCCCAGGGAGATACGCAGTATTTT. Translation gives CASRALGAGPQGDTQYF.